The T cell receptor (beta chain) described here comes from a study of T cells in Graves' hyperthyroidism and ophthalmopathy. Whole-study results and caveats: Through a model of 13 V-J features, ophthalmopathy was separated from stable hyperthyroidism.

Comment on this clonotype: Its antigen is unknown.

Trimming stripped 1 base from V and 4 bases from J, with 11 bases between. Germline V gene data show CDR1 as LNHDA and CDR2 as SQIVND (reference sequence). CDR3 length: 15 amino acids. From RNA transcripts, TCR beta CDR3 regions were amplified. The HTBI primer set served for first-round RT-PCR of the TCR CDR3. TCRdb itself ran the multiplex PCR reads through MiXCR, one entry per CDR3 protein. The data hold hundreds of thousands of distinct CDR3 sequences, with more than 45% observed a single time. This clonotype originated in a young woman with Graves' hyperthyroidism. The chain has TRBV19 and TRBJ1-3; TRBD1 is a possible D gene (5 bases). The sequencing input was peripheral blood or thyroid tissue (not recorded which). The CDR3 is CASSIGAGPGNTIYF. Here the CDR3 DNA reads TGTGCCAGTAGTATAGGTGCAGGGCCCGGAAACACCATATATTTT.